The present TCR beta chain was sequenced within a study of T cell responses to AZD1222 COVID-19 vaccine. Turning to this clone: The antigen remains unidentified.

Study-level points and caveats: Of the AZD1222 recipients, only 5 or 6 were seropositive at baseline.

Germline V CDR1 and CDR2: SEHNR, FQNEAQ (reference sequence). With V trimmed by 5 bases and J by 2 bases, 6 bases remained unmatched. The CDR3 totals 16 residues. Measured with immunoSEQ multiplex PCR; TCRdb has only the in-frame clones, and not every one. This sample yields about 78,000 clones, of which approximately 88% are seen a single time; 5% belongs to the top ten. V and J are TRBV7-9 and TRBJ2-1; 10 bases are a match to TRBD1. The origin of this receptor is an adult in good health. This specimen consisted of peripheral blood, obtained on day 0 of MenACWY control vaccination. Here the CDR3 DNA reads TGTGCCAGCAGCCCATTGGGGACAGGGGCCTACAATGAGCAGTTCTTC. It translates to CASSPLGTGAYNEQFF.